A selection of T cell receptor beta chains follows, all from one sample in a study of cytomegalovirus exposure and HLA in healthy donors. Assay used: immunoSEQ multiplex PCR; TCRdb lists only in-frame clones, some missing. The sample comprises more than 95,000 clones, 65% of which are singletons, and 7.5% to 9.5% rests with the top ten. Sample: PBMCs. Receptor source: a woman aged 40 to 50 in good health and CMV-seropositive. Each CDR3 is given with its conserved first and last residue. The D gene is left open where the match is weak. Clone size is stated in some rows and not others, as once, few, many or a class when expanded.

D gene | J gene | V gene | clone size | CDR3 protein | CDR3 DNA
- | TRBJ1-2 | TRBV18 | - | CASSRGDYGYTF | TGTGCCAGCTCACGGGGGGACTATGGCTACACCTTC
TRBD1 | TRBJ1-5 | TRBV27 | - | CASALDRGNQPQHF | TGTGCCAGCGCCCTGGACAGGGGGAATCAGCCCCAGCATTTT
- | TRBJ2-7 | TRBV9 | - | CASSPGGRSYEQYF | TGTGCCAGCAGCCCGGGGGGCAGATCCTACGAGCAGTACTTC
- | TRBJ1-3 | TRBV7-2 | few | CASSEQQWGNTIYF | TGTGCCAGCAGCGAGCAACAGTGGGGAAACACCATATATTTT
TRBD1 | TRBJ1-5 | TRBV29-1 | - | CSVGQGAWQPQHF | TGCAGCGTCGGACAGGGGGCTTGGCAGCCCCAGCATTTT
TRBD2 | TRBJ2-7 | TRBV5-4 | - | CASSLENRTSPYEQYF | TGTGCCAGCAGCTTAGAAAATAGGACTAGCCCTTACGAGCAGTACTTC
- | TRBJ1-2 | TRBV5-1 | - | CASSLGMGSNYGYTF | TGCGCCAGCAGCCTCGGGATGGGGTCTAACTATGGCTACACCTTC
- | TRBJ1-1 | TRBV7-3 | - | CASSSLPRTEAFF | TGTGCCAGCAGCTCACTTCCGAGGACTGAAGCTTTCTTT
TRBD1 | TRBJ1-2 | TRBV7-7 | - | CASSQGGPFHGYTF | TGTGCTAGCAGTCAGGGGGGTCCTTTCCATGGCTACACCTTC
TRBD2 | TRBJ2-2 | TRBV5-4 | - | CASSLGVPGGHTGELFF | TGTGCCAGCAGCTTGGGCGTCCCGGGAGGTCACACCGGGGAGCTGTTTTTT
- | TRBJ2-7 | TRBV15 | - | CATSSIFGYEQYF | TGTGCCACCAGCAGTATTTTCGGCTACGAGCAGTACTTC
- | TRBJ1-4 | TRBV7-9 | - | CASSPPGKGSPEKLFF | TGTGCCAGCAGCCCCCCCGGTAAGGGGTCTCCCGAAAAACTGTTTTTT
TRBD1 | TRBJ1-2 | TRBV4-3 | - | CASSPRGTAVYGYTF | TGCGCCAGCAGCCCTCGGGGGACAGCAGTTTATGGCTACACCTTC
- | TRBJ1-1 | TRBV4-2 | - | CASSSFAEGRNTEAFF | TGTGCCAGCAGCTCCTTCGCCGAGGGAAGGAACACTGAAGCTTTCTTT
- | TRBJ2-2 | TRBV5-4 | - | CASSFSQGLTGELFF | TGTGCCAGCAGCTTTAGTCAGGGACTCACCGGGGAGCTGTTTTTT
- | TRBJ2-3 | TRBV29-1 | few | CSAEEYTQYF | TGCAGCGCGGAGGAATATACGCAGTATTTT